The 14 T cell receptor beta chains below were found in one sample sequenced in a study of identical twins. TCRdb called the 5' RACE reads again in MiXCR, with one record for every CDR3 protein. The sample shows 500,000 to 650,000 distinct CDR3 sequences, around 7.5% of them seen only once. This sample also appeared in a second study, on yellow fever vaccine responses in identical twins.

Sequenced input: PBMCs. The receptors come from a young woman in good health.

There are a few counts of this clonotype. The rearrangement uses TRBV12-3 or TRBV12-4 and TRBJ1-4; no clear D gene. The V and J ends lost 7 bases and 4 bases respectively, with 13 bases between them. The CDR3 totals 14 residues. The CDR3 DNA sequence: TGTGCCAGCAATGTCGACGGAATTAATGAAAAACTGTTTTTT. Residues: CASNVDGINEKLFF.

This clonotype was picked up many times. The chain recombines TRBV29-1 with TRBJ2-3; 8 nucleotides agree with TRBD1. The germline V gene has CDR1 SQVTM and CDR2 ANQGSEA. The CDR3 sequence is 16 residues long. J was trimmed by 3 bases and V by 0 bases; bases with no gene match: 8. The CDR3 nucleotides are TGCAGCGTTGAAGAGGGTCAGGGGGCAAGGACAGATACGCAGTATTTT. It encodes CSVEEGQGARTDTQYF.

V is TRBV5-4 and J is TRBJ2-1; the D gene could be TRBD1 or TRBD2 (5 bases each). The CDR3 is made up of 16 amino acids. The V gene's germline CDR1 is SGHNT and CDR2 YYREEE (reference sequence). V was clipped by 0 bases and J by 7 bases, with 17 bases between them. The CDR3 region is CASSLGGGLVGNEQFF. CDR3 nucleotides: TGTGCCAGCAGCTTGGGTGGGGGATTAGTGGGGAATGAGCAGTTCTTC.

The V gene is TRBV10-1, the J gene TRBJ2-1, with 12 bases aligning to TRBD2. CDR1 and CDR2 from the germline V gene are WNHNN and SYGVQD (reference sequence). There are 17 residues in the CDR3. V shed 0 bases, J shed 10 bases, and the junction held 10 bases outside the gene matches. The CDR3 DNA reads TGCGCCAGCAGTGAGTCGCGAAGGAGACTAGCGGGAGACGAGCAGTTCTTC. Protein: CASSESRRRLAGDEQFF.

This clonotype was detected a few times. The chain recombines TRBV4-1 with TRBJ1-4, with D hard to call. This CDR3 is built from 15 residues. V lost 0 bases and J lost 0, with 5 bases in between. The V gene's germline CDR1 is MGHRA and CDR2 YSYEKL. CDR3 DNA: TGCGCCAGCAGCCAAGATGTAACAACTAATGAAAAACTGTTTTTT. Its protein is CASSQDVTTNEKLFF.

This clonotype was counted many times. V usage is TRBV6-1 and J usage is TRBJ2-7; 8 bases map to TRBD1. V trimming: 8 bases; J trimming: 2 bases; junction bases outside the gene matches: 8. The CDR3 runs to 14 residues. Germline values: CDR1 MNHNS, CDR2 SASEGT. This CDR3 is CASLSGTGTYEQYF. The CDR3, as DNA: TGTGCCAGCCTATCCGGGACAGGTACCTACGAGCAGTACTTC.

The chain uses TRBV5-1 and TRBJ2-1; the match to TRBD1 covers 8 bases. V lost 0 bases and J lost 6; bases outside the gene matches: 8. Germline CDR1 is SGHRS and CDR2 is YFSETQ. This CDR3 has 16 residues. The CDR3 DNA is TGCGCCAGCAGCTTGGAAGGACAGGGCAGAGGCAATGAGCAGTTCTTC. Encoded protein: CASSLEGQGRGNEQFF.

J is TRBJ1-4 and V is TRBV5-1; D not resolved. CDR1 is SGHRS and CDR2 is YFSETQ in the germline V gene. The V end lost 3 bases, the J end lost 0 bases, and 9 bases lay between the germline ends. This CDR3 contains 15 residues. DNA of the CDR3: TGCGCCAGCAGCTCGAACGGTGCAACTAATGAAAAACTGTTTTTT. Protein: CASSSNGATNEKLFF.

In this sample, this clonotype turned up many times. The CDR3 nucleotides are TGCGCCAGCAGTCTCTGGTCGTCTAGAAACGAAAAACTGTTTTTT. Amino acid sequence: CASSLWSSRNEKLFF. The genes are TRBV4-1 and TRBJ1-4; D not certain. Germline lookup yields CDR1 MGHRA and CDR2 YSYEKL. V lost 6 bases and J 8 bases, leaving 19 bases between the germline ends. This CDR3 spans 15 amino acids.

The chain couples TRBV6-2 or TRBV6-3 to TRBJ2-1; 13 positions agree with TRBD2. V lost 6 bases, J lost 6 bases, and 17 bases stayed unmatched. Germline CDR1 MNHEY, CDR2 SVGEGT. CDR3 size: 19 residues. CDR3 sequence reads: CASRKSPGLAGIKANEQFF. In nucleotides, the CDR3 is TGTGCCAGCAGGAAAAGTCCGGGACTAGCGGGAATAAAGGCCAATGAGCAGTTCTTC.

This clonotype was counted between two and nine times. The rearrangement links TRBV20-1 to TRBJ2-1, with 11 bases matching TRBD2. This CDR3 region has 14 residues. After removal of 5 bases from V and 3 bases from J, the junction contained 3 bases not matched to a gene. Germline assignment: CDR1 DFQATT and CDR2 SNEGSKA (reference sequence). The chain's CDR3 is CSAYLAGGYNEQFF. The CDR3 coding sequence is TGCAGTGCTTATCTAGCGGGGGGCTACAATGAGCAGTTCTTC.

This chain links TRBV20-1 with TRBJ2-7; TRBD2 matches 7 bases. From germline, CDR1 is DFQATT and CDR2 SNEGSKA (reference sequence). This CDR3 comprises 14 residues. V shed 3 bases and J 4 bases; nucleotides not matched to a gene: 9. The CDR3 protein is CSASLLAGVYEQYF. For the CDR3, the DNA is TGCAGTGCTAGTCTCCTGGCGGGAGTATACGAGCAGTACTTC.

The chain links TRBV10-3 to TRBJ1-2; a possible D gene is TRBD1 (5 bases). The germline V gene has CDR1 ENHRY and CDR2 SYGVKD. The length of the CDR3 is 12 residues. Trimming removed 6 bases at V and 2 bases at J, with 7 bases between. The CDR3 sequence is CAIRWGNYGYTF. The DNA for the CDR3 is TGTGCCATCAGGTGGGGGAACTATGGCTACACCTTC.

This clonotype was detected many times. This sequence joins TRBV29-1 and TRBJ1-2; 9 bases agree with TRBD1. The CDR3 has 14 residues. V was clipped by 2 bases and J by 8 bases; unmatched bases: 9. Germline values: CDR1 SQVTM, CDR2 ANQGSEA. This CDR3 reads CSVEKTTGQGGYTF. CDR3 sequence (DNA): TGCAGCGTTGAAAAAACAACGGGACAGGGCGGCTACACCTTC.